This is a list of T cell receptor beta chains from one sample in a study of cytotoxic CD8 clonotypes in ibrutinib-treated CLL. Only in-frame clones appear in the TCRdb table, and some are missing; sequencing was by immunoSEQ multiplex PCR. The data contain some 150,000 clones, approximately 80% of them singletons. Sequencing used PBMCs, obtained after 36 months of ibrutinib treatment. The receptors were sampled from a human donor with chronic lymphocytic leukemia. The CDR3 runs from the conserved cysteine through the conserved F or W. The order of the fields is J gene, D gene, V gene, clone size, CDR3 DNA, CDR3 protein. A D gene is named only where the DNA matches it firmly. Size values are once, few and many counts, or a class for expanded clones, and some rows have none.

TRBJ1-5	NA	TRBV6-6	few	TGTGCCAGCAGCGAACAGGGCACTCAGCCCCAGCATTTT	CASSEQGTQPQHF
TRBJ2-6	NA	TRBV19	once	TGTGCCAGTAGTACGATGGCTGGGGCCAACGTCCTGACTTTC	CASSTMAGANVLTF
TRBJ2-2	NA	TRBV11-2	few	TGTGCCAGCAGCTTAAGATCGAAGCGAAACACCGGGGAGCTGTTTTTT	CASSLRSKRNTGELFF
TRBJ1-1	NA	TRBV20-1	NA	TGCAGTGATGGCTTGAGGGCTTTCTTT	CSDGLRAFF
TRBJ2-2	NA	TRBV11-3	NA	TGTGCCAGCAGTCTCAGGAACACCGGGGAGCTGTTTTTT	CASSLRNTGELFF
TRBJ1-1	NA	TRBV2	few	TGTGCCAGCAAGCCCTTGGAGGGCGAAGCTTTCTTT	CASKPLEGEAFF
TRBJ1-2	NA	TRBV19	NA	TGTGCCAGTAGTATGACAGAGGGCTATGGCTACACCTTC	CASSMTEGYGYTF
TRBJ2-1	NA	TRBV7-2	NA	TGTGCCAGCAGATTTAGCGGCGGCCCAATCAATGAGCAGTTCTTC	CASRFSGGPINEQFF
TRBJ2-1	NA	TRBV5-1	NA	TGCGCCAGCAGCCTGCAGGACACCCGAGGGCAGTTCTTC	CASSLQDTRGQFF
TRBJ2-7	NA	TRBV7-8	NA	TGTGCCAGCAGCCCCGGGGGGCCCGAGCAGTACTTC	CASSPGGPEQYF
TRBJ2-3	NA	TRBV29-1	NA	TGCAGCGTTTCGCAGAGCACAGATACGCAGTATTTT	CSVSQSTDTQYF
TRBJ2-1	TRBD1	TRBV28	NA	TGTGCCAGCAGTTTATGGTCCCAGTCCCAGGGGGCCTCCTACAATGAGCAGTTCTTC	CASSLWSQSQGASYNEQFF
TRBJ2-5	NA	TRBV5-8	NA	TGTGCCAGCAGCTACGCCGGGCGGGGGCCCCAAGAGACCCAGTACTTC	CASSYAGRGPQETQYF
TRBJ1-5	NA	TRBV19	NA	TGTGCCAGTAGTATAATGCAGACCAATCAGCCCCAGCATTTT	CASSIMQTNQPQHF
TRBJ1-1	NA	TRBV13	NA	TGTGCCAGCAGCCAACTAAACACTGAAGCTTTCTTT	CASSQLNTEAFF
TRBJ2-7	NA	TRBV27	once	TGTGCCAGCAGTCCTAACAGGTATTGGTACGAGCAGTACTTC	CASSPNRYWYEQYF
TRBJ1-5	TRBD1	TRBV18	NA	TGTGCCAGCTCACCCGACAGGGGTTATCAGCCCCAGCATTTT	CASSPDRGYQPQHF
TRBJ1-1	NA	TRBV10-3	NA	TGTGCCATCAGAAAAGCCTTAACTGAGGACACTGAAGCTTTCTTT	CAIRKALTEDTEAFF
TRBJ1-1	TRBD1	TRBV19	few	TGTGCCAGTAGTATCTACAGGGGGCAGCACACTGAAGCTTTCTTT	CASSIYRGQHTEAFF
TRBJ1-5	NA	TRBV28	NA	TGTGCCAGCAGTCCAAGACAGTTTGGGACTGTCCGGCATTTT	CASSPRQFGTVRHF
TRBJ1-4	NA	TRBV13	NA	TGTGCCAGCAGCCTTAGGACCGGTGGGGTACTGTTTTTT	CASSLRTGGVLFF
TRBJ2-7	NA	TRBV28	NA	TGTGCCAGCAGTTTAAGGGCTATCAGTTCCTACGAGCAGTACTTC	CASSLRAISSYEQYF
TRBJ1-5	NA	TRBV10-3	NA	TGTGCCATCAGCAGACAACAGGGCGATCAGCCCCAGCATTTT	CAISRQQGDQPQHF
TRBJ2-1	NA	TRBV19	NA	TGTGCCAGTAGTTACCAGTTCAATGAGCAGTTCTTC	CASSYQFNEQFF
TRBJ2-3	NA	TRBV5-6	NA	TGTGCCAGCAGCTTCGCCAACACAGATACGCAGTATTTT	CASSFANTDTQYF
TRBJ2-3	NA	TRBV7-6	few	TGTGCCAGCAGCTTGGGGGGTTTACCGGGCCCCACAGATACGCAGTATTTT	CASSLGGLPGPTDTQYF
TRBJ2-7	TRBD1	TRBV5-6	NA	TGTGCCAGCAGCTACGGGACAGGGAACGAGCAGTACTTC	CASSYGTGNEQYF
TRBJ2-7	TRBD1	TRBV13	NA	TGTGCCAGCAGCAAGGGACAGGGGAACGAGCAGTACTTC	CASSKGQGNEQYF
TRBJ2-5	TRBD2	TRBV5-1	NA	TGCGCCAGCAGGGCTGGGGAGGGGACCCAGTACTTC	CASRAGEGTQYF
TRBJ2-5	NA	TRBV18	once	TGTGCCAGCTCAAACGAGAACCAAGAGACCCAGTACTTC	CASSNENQETQYF
TRBJ2-2	NA	TRBV6-5	NA	TGTGCCAGCAGCGGATTCACCGGGGAGCTGTTTTTT	CASSGFTGELFF
TRBJ1-1	TRBD1	TRBV5-6	once	TGTGCCAGCAGCTCAGGGACAGGGGATGAAGCTTTCTTT	CASSSGTGDEAFF
TRBJ2-2	TRBD1	TRBV18	NA	TGTGCCAGCTCTTGGACAGGGGACACCGGGGAGCTGTTTTTT	CASSWTGDTGELFF
TRBJ1-2	NA	TRBV4-1	NA	TGCGCCAGCAGCCAAGGACAGGTTTTGAACTATGGCTACACCTTC	CASSQGQVLNYGYTF
TRBJ2-7	NA	TRBV11-2	NA	TGTGCCAGCAGCCCATCAGGCACATCGGGCTACGAGCAGTACTTC	CASSPSGTSGYEQYF
TRBJ2-1	NA	TRBV18	NA	TGTGCCAGCTCACCCGCCCGTGTCCACAATGAGCAGTTCTTC	CASSPARVHNEQFF
TRBJ2-1	NA	TRBV5-1	NA	TGCGCCAGCAGCTTTTCCAGCAATGAGCAGTTCTTC	CASSFSSNEQFF
TRBJ1-6	NA	TRBV6-5	NA	TGTGCCAGCTCTCAGGCGGGAATGGAGGTCCACTTT	CASSQAGMEVHF
TRBJ1-1	NA	TRBV28	NA	TGTGCCAGCAGTTTTACTATTACGGGTAAAGCTTTCTTT	CASSFTITGKAFF
TRBJ2-2	TRBD2	TRBV10-3	NA	TGTGCCATCACCCCCGCGGGACTAGCGGACGCGAACACCGGGGAGCTGTTTTTT	CAITPAGLADANTGELFF
TRBJ1-5	NA	TRBV6-6	NA	TGTGCCAGCAGTGGAGGGAACAATCAGCCCCAGCATTTT	CASSGGNNQPQHF
TRBJ2-2	NA	TRBV28	NA	TGTGCCAGCACCCGGACGGCTAACACCGGGGAGCTGTTTTTT	CASTRTANTGELFF
TRBJ1-3	TRBD1	TRBV9	once	TGTGCCAGCAGCGTAGAGGGACAGGCTGGAAACACCATATATTTT	CASSVEGQAGNTIYF
TRBJ2-4	NA	TRBV27	NA	TGTGCCAGCACCCGGACGTTGTATCCCATTCAGTACTTC	CASTRTLYPIQYF
TRBJ2-3	TRBD1	TRBV7-2	NA	TGTGCCAGCAGCACGCGGACAGGGGTTGGGTCAGATACGCAGTATTTT	CASSTRTGVGSDTQYF
TRBJ1-4	TRBD1	TRBV15	NA	TGTGCCACCAGCAGAAGTCAACAGGGGGCAGGTGAAAAACTGTTTTTT	CATSRSQQGAGEKLFF
TRBJ1-2	NA	TRBV7-9	NA	TGTGCCAGCAGCTTATGGGGGTACTATGGCTACACCTTC	CASSLWGYYGYTF
TRBJ2-3	TRBD1	TRBV30	NA	TGTGCCCGGACAGGGGCTAGCACAGATACGCAGTATTTT	CARTGASTDTQYF
TRBJ2-3	NA	TRBV6-5	NA	TGTGCCAGCAGTTATGGGGGTCGGTCCGGCGATACGCAGTATTTT	CASSYGGRSGDTQYF
TRBJ2-1	NA	TRBV5-1	once	TGCGCCAGCAGCCGATACCGGGAGCATAATGAGCAGTTCTTC	CASSRYREHNEQFF
TRBJ2-2	NA	TRBV7-8	NA	TGTGCCAGCAGCCGACAGCCCCGGGCCCAGGCCGGGGAGCTGTTTTTT	CASSRQPRAQAGELFF
TRBJ1-3	NA	TRBV7-9	NA	TGTGCCAGCAGCTTGGGCAAGAACCCCTCTGGAAACACCATATATTTT	CASSLGKNPSGNTIYF
TRBJ1-2	NA	TRBV5-6	NA	TGTGCCAGCAGCTTGGCAGGGTTCTATGGCTACACCTTC	CASSLAGFYGYTF
TRBJ1-1	TRBD1	TRBV18	few	TGTGCCAGCTCACCACCGGACAGGGGAAGCACTGAAGCTTTCTTT	CASSPPDRGSTEAFF
TRBJ2-3	NA	TRBV4-2	NA	TGTGCCAGCAGCCAAGATTCGGGGACATCCACAGATACGCAGTATTTT	CASSQDSGTSTDTQYF